Listed below are T cell receptor beta chains from one sample, sequenced in a study of siplizumab effects on memory and regulatory T cells. Data came from immunoSEQ multiplex PCR; TCRdb stores just in-frame clones and leaves some out. The sample records 100,000 or so clones, about 90% being singletons. Sequencing used Tregs sorted from blood. These receptors all come from a human donor in good health. Each CDR3 is given with its conserved first and last residue. The order of the fields is clone size, J gene, D gene, V gene, CDR3 DNA, CDR3 protein. The D gene is left open where the match is weak. A clone size is listed for some rows: how often the clone was seen (once, few, many), or a class if it is expanded.

.	TRBJ2-2	.	TRBV19	TGTGCCAGCCCGCAGGGGGGCACCGGGGAGCTGTTTTTT	CASPQGGTGELFF
.	TRBJ2-1	.	TRBV19	TGTGCCAGTAGTATTCGTGGGAACTTCCAGGGGGGGAATGAGCAGTTCTTC	CASSIRGNFQGGNEQFF
.	TRBJ2-1	TRBD2	TRBV11-2	TGTGCCAGCAGCCTCCTAGCGGGAGTCCACAATGAGCAGTTCTTC	CASSLLAGVHNEQFF
.	TRBJ2-7	.	TRBV18	TGTGCCAGCTCACCAGGCAGCTCCTACGAGCAGTACTTC	CASSPGSSYEQYF
.	TRBJ1-1	.	TRBV5-1	TGCGCCAGCAGCTTGGTTGGGAGTCAGACTGAAGCTTTCTTT	CASSLVGSQTEAFF
.	TRBJ2-3	.	TRBV7-9	TGTGCCAGCACCACGGGAAAAGCCCGCACAGATACGCAGTATTTT	CASTTGKARTDTQYF
.	TRBJ2-7	.	TRBV2	TGTGCCAGCAGTGAAGCGCCCATTCCCGGGGGGCGTAGCTACGAGCAGTACTTC	CASSEAPIPGGRSYEQYF
.	TRBJ2-3	.	TRBV2	TGTGCCAGCTCGGGGCAGCGGGATACGCAGTATTTT	CASSGQRDTQYF
.	TRBJ1-3	TRBD1	TRBV5-6	TGTGCCAGCAGCTTGGCCAGGGGGTATGGAAACACCATATATTTT	CASSLARGYGNTIYF
.	TRBJ2-3	TRBD1	TRBV5-1	TGCGCCAGCAGCCATGGACAGGCCTCTGATACGCAGTATTTT	CASSHGQASDTQYF
.	TRBJ1-5	TRBD1	TRBV5-6	TGTGCCAGCAGCCCCGGGACAGGGAGCAATCAGCCCCAGCATTTT	CASSPGTGSNQPQHF
.	TRBJ2-2	.	TRBV5-1	TGCGCCAGCAGCTCGGGGAGGAACACCGGGGAGCTGTTTTTT	CASSSGRNTGELFF
few	TRBJ1-2	TRBD1	TRBV7-9	TGTGCCAGCAGCGGGACAGGGACTGATTATGGCTACACCTTC	CASSGTGTDYGYTF
.	TRBJ2-7	TRBD2	TRBV9	TGTGCCAGCAGCGTAGAAGCGGGACCGATCTACGAGCAGTACTTC	CASSVEAGPIYEQYF